A selection of T cell receptor beta chains follows, all from one sample in a study of response to subunit inactivated influenza vaccine. TCRdb redid the calling of the RT-PCR reads with MiXCR, one entry per CDR3 protein. This table has fewer than 650,000 distinct CDR3 sequences, approximately 12% appearing once. The specimen was PBMCs from blood, collected roughly 47 days after vaccination. These receptors were obtained from a man aged 45-60 years who received an inactivated influenza vaccine. CDR3s include the opening cysteine and the closing phenylalanine or tryptophan. The D gene is left open where the match is weak. The listing skips clone size in some rows; elsewhere it reads once, few, many or a size class.

TRBD1 | TRBJ2-7 | many | TRBV28 | CASKPTGDGYEQYF | TGTGCCAGCAAGCCGACAGGGGACGGTTACGAGCAGTACTTC
TRBD2 | TRBJ2-3 | - | TRBV7-2 | CASSLVAGGPSDTQYF | TGTGCCAGCAGCTTAGTGGCGGGAGGGCCCTCAGATACGCAGTATTTT
- | TRBJ2-3 | few | TRBV2 | CASSVQSDTQYF | TGTGCCAGCAGCGTCCAGTCAGATACGCAGTATTTT
- | TRBJ2-2 | - | TRBV6-1 | CASGRSRTGELFF | TGTGCCAGCGGGAGGTCCCGCACCGGGGAGCTGTTTTTT
- | TRBJ1-5 | - | TRBV6-2/TRBV6-3 | CASSDIGNQPQHF | TGTGCCAGCAGCGATATAGGGAATCAGCCCCAGCATTTT
TRBD2 | TRBJ2-7 | - | TRBV9 | CASSSGLEYYEQYF | TGTGCCAGCAGCAGTGGACTAGAATATTACGAGCAGTACTTC
- | TRBJ2-3 | - | TRBV6-2/TRBV6-3 | CASSYSFGSPSTDTQYF | TGTGCCAGCAGTTACTCGTTCGGCTCCCCGAGCACAGATACGCAGTATTTT
- | TRBJ2-5 | - | TRBV5-5 | CASSSHDRQETQYF | TGTGCCAGCAGCTCTCACGACAGACAAGAGACCCAGTACTTC
- | TRBJ2-1 | many | TRBV7-8 | CASRPDRFSNNEQFF | TGTGCCAGCAGACCAGACAGGTTCTCTAACAATGAGCAGTTCTTC
- | TRBJ1-1 | few | TRBV25-1 | CASSEGQGAFF | TGTGCCAGCAGTGAAGGTCAGGGGGCTTTCTTT
TRBD2 | TRBJ2-5 | few | TRBV7-6 | CASSFGTSGRETQYF | TGTGCCAGCAGCTTTGGGACTAGCGGGAGAGAGACCCAGTACTTC
TRBD1 | TRBJ2-7 | few | TRBV10-3 | CAISVGQGASEQYF | TGTGCCATCAGTGTGGGACAGGGGGCGAGCGAGCAGTACTTC